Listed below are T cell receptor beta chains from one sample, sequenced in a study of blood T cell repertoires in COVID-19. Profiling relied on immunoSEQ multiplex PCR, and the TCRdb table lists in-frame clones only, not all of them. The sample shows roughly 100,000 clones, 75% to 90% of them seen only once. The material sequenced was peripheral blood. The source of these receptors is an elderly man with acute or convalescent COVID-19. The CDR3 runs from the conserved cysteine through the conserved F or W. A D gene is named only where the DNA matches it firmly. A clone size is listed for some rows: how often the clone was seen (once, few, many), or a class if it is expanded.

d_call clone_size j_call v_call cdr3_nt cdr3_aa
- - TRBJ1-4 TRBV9 TGTGCCAGCAGCGTAGGGGGAGAGGCAACTAATGAAAAACTGTTTTTT CASSVGGEATNEKLFF
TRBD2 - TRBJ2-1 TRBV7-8 TGTGCCAGCAGCTTAGGCCTAGCGGGAACGGATGAGCAGTTCTTC CASSLGLAGTDEQFF
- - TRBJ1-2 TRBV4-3 TGCGCCAGCAGCCAAGATGGACAGTCACCCTATGGCTACACCTTC CASSQDGQSPYGYTF
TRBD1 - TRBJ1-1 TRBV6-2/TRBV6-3 TGTGCCAGCAGTTACTTGCAGGGGGCGCTTACCAACACTGAAGCTTTCTTT CASSYLQGALTNTEAFF
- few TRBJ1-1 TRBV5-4 TGTGCCAGCAGCTTGGTGTGGTCAGGGGACACTGAAGCTTTCTTT CASSLVWSGDTEAFF
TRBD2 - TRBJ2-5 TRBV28 TGTGCCAGCAGCCCCGGGGGGTTGAGGGAGACCCAGTACTTC CASSPGGLRETQYF
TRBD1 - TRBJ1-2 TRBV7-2 TGTGCCAGCAGCCTAGGGACAGGCGATGGCTACACCTTC CASSLGTGDGYTF
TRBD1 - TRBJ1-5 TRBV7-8 TGTGCCAGCAGCCCTCGGGACAGGGGGCATCAGCCCCAGCATTTT CASSPRDRGHQPQHF
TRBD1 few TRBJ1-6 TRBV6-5 TGTGCCAGCTCAACGGACAGGGAAAAGAATTCACCCCTCCACTTT CASSTDREKNSPLHF
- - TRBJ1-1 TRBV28 TGTGCCAGCAGTTTAGGAGGGCATTCGAACACTGAAGCTTTCTTT CASSLGGHSNTEAFF
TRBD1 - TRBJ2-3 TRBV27 TGTGCCAGCAGTTTCAGGACAGGGGGCACAGATACGCAGTATTTT CASSFRTGGTDTQYF
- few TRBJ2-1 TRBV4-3 TGCGCCAGCAGCCAAGGATTATTAGAACTCAATGAGCAGTTCTTC CASSQGLLELNEQFF
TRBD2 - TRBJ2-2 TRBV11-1 TGTGCCAGCAGACTAGCGGGATTCGACGGGGAGCTGTTTTTT CASRLAGFDGELFF
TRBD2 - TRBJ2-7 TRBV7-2 TGTGCCAGCAGCTCTCGGACTAGCGGGATGATCTACGAGCAGTACTTC CASSSRTSGMIYEQYF
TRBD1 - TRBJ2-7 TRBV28 TGTGCCAGCAGATCGGGGACAGGGCTAAGGTACGAGCAGTACTTC CASRSGTGLRYEQYF
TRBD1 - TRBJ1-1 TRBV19 TGTGCCAGTAGTGTGGACAGGACTTCACTTCAAGCTTTCTTT CASSVDRTSLQAFF
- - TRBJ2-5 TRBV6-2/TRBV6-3 TGTGCCAGCAGTTACTTACGGGGAGAGACCCAGTACTTC CASSYLRGETQYF
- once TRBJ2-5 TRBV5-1 TGCGCCAGCAGCTTCAGACAAGAGACCCAGTACTTC CASSFRQETQYF
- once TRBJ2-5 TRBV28 TGTGCCAGCGCGACAGCAGAGACCCAGTACTTC CASATAETQYF
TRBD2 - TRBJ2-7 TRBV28 TGTGCCAGCAGCCGGACTAGCGGGAGCTACGAGCAGTACTTC CASSRTSGSYEQYF
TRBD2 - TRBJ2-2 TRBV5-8 TGTGCCAGCAGCGCGCTAGCGGGAGCGAACACCGGGGAGCTGTTTTTT CASSALAGANTGELFF
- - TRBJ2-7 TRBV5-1 TGCGCCAGCAGCGTAACAGGGAGCTCCTACGAGCAGTACTTC CASSVTGSSYEQYF
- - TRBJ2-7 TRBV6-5 TGTGCCAGCAGTTACCGTCACGGTGACTACGAGCAGTACTTC CASSYRHGDYEQYF
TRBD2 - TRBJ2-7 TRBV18 TGTGCCAGCTCACCAGGGACTACCCTCTACGAGCAGTACTTC CASSPGTTLYEQYF
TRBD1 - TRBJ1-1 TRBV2 TGTGCCCGAAGTCCGGGACAGGTGAACACTGAAGCTTTCTTT CARSPGQVNTEAFF
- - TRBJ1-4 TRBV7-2 TGTGCCAGCAGCTTAGAAGGGGGATTCAGGGAAAAACTGTTTTTT CASSLEGGFREKLFF
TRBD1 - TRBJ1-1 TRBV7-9 TGTGCCAGCAGCCCCGACAGGGGGTCTGAAGCTTTCTTT CASSPDRGSEAFF
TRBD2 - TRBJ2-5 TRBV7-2 TGTGCCAGCAGCGCGGGACTAGCAGGGGGATTGGAGACCCAGTACTTC CASSAGLAGGLETQYF
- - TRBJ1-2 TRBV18 TGTGCCAGCTCACCACAGTCGGCCGGGGGAAACTATGGCTACACCTTC CASSPQSAGGNYGYTF
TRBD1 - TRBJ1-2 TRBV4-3 TGCGCCAGCAGCCAAGATCTCGGACAGGGGGCTTACTATGGCTACACCTTC CASSQDLGQGAYYGYTF
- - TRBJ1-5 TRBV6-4 TGTGCCAGCAGTGAAGAAGCAAATCAGCCCCAGCATTTT CASSEEANQPQHF
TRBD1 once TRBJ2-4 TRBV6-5 TGTGCCAGCAGTTACCGTCGACAGGGAAGTGGCATTCAGTACTTC CASSYRRQGSGIQYF
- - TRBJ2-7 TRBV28 TGTGCCACCATCGGGTTAGCCTACGAGCAGTACTTC CATIGLAYEQYF
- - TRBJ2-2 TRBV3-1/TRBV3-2 TGTGCCAGCAGCCAACTCGTACTAGGGACCGGGGAGCTGTTTTTT CASSQLVLGTGELFF
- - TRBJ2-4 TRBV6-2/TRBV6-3 TGTGCCAGCAGTTACACGACAGGCATTCAGTACTTC CASSYTTGIQYF
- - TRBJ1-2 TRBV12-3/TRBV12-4 TGTGCCAGCAGTTCAAACTATGGCTACACCTTC CASSSNYGYTF
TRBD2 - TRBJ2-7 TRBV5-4 TGTGCCAGCAGCCCAAAAGGGACTAGCGGGATCTACGAGCAGTACTTC CASSPKGTSGIYEQYF
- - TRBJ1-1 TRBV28 TGTGCCAGCAGCCACTCGGGGGGGGAAGGGACTGAAGCTTTCTTT CASSHSGGEGTEAFF
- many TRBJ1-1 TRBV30 TGTGCCTGGGTAATACAGGGAGGGACTGAAGCTTTCTTT CAWVIQGGTEAFF
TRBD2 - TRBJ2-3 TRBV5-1 TGCGCCAGCAGCGGCGGGACTAGCGGCACAGATACGCAGTATTTT CASSGGTSGTDTQYF
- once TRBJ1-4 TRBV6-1 TGTGCCAGCAGTGTAAGGGGGATAGCAACTAATGAAAAACTGTTTTTT CASSVRGIATNEKLFF
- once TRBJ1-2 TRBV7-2 TGTGCCATCGGCGGAGCTAACTATGGCTACACCTTC CAIGGANYGYTF
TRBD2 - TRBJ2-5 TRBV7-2 TGTGCCAGCAGCTTAGGGGGGACTAGCGGGATCGGTGAGACCCAGTACTTC CASSLGGTSGIGETQYF
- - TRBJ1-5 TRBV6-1 TGTGCCAGCGCCCTGGGGGCGGAGCTACCCCAGCATTTT CASALGAELPQHF
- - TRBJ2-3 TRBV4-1 TGCGCCAGCAGCCAAGAATGGGGCATCACAGATACGCAGTATTTT CASSQEWGITDTQYF
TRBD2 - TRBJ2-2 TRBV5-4 TGTGCCAGCAGCTTAGCCGGGACTAGGACCGGGGAGCTGTTTTTT CASSLAGTRTGELFF
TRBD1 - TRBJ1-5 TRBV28 TGTGCCAGCAGTTCCCGGGACAGGGAGGATCAGCCCCAGCATTTT CASSSRDREDQPQHF
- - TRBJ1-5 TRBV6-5 TGTGCCAGCAGTACGTTCGGAGGGAGCAATCAGCCCCAGCATTTT CASSTFGGSNQPQHF
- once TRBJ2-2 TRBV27 TGTGCCAGCTCCCTCGCCCCGGGGACCGGGGAGCTGTTTTTT CASSLAPGTGELFF
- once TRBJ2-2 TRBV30 TGTGCCTGGAGTGTTGGACAGCACACCGGGGAGCTGTTTTTT CAWSVGQHTGELFF
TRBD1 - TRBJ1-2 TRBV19 TGTGCCAGTAGTATTTTTTGGACAGGTGATTCAAATGGCTACACCTTC CASSIFWTGDSNGYTF